This section outlines one T cell receptor (beta chain) sequence together with its context. An input of about 0.5 to 1 ug of RNA was subjected to reverse transcription using random hexamers. The CDR3 of TCR beta was amplified by immunoSEQ multiplex PCR across 54 Vbeta and 13 Jbeta. TCRdb itself ran the immunoSEQ multiplex PCR reads through MiXCR, one entry per CDR3 protein. Here the sample spans 40,000 to 55,000 distinct CDR3 sequences, around 92% being singletons. Sequencing of TCR beta was performed on blood CD8+ and CD4+ T cells. These data come from a study of CD8 T cells in Susac syndrome. The TCR originated in a human donor in good health. Specimen: CD8+ T cells from PBMCs.

This CDR3 reads CASRNPAESYEQYF. In DNA form, the CDR3 reads TGCGCCAGCCGAAATCCGGCAGAAAGCTACGAGCAGTACTTC. The rearrangement links TRBV5-1 to TRBJ2-7; D remains ambiguous. V lost 7 bases and J lost 3, with 17 bases in between. The CDR3 is made up of 14 amino acids. The germline CDR1 and CDR2 sequences are SGHRS and YFSETQ.